A single sample is the source of the 10 T cell receptor beta chains below, sequenced in a study of T cell repertoires in cytomegalovirus infection. Using its own MiXCR run on the reads, TCRdb lists one record per CDR3 protein. The sample holds about 140,000 distinct CDR3 sequences, roughly 6% seen once. Specimen: PBMCs. These receptors all come from a human donor in good health (CMV status not recorded). Some clones in this sample may be carry-over from other donors' samples.

This clonotype was picked up many times. The V gene is TRBV7-2, the J gene TRBJ2-5, with 10 bases that match TRBD2. V was clipped by 1 base and J by 2 bases; unmatched bases: 4. The CDR3 spans 16 residues. CDR1 and CDR2 (germline): SGHTA, FQGNSA. The DNA for the CDR3 is TGTGCCAGCAGCTTAGGGGGAGCGGGGGGGCAAGAGACCCAGTACTTC. Protein product: CASSLGGAGGQETQYF.

This clonotype was seen at least ten times. This rearrangement joins TRBV7-8 to TRBJ2-5, with D tentatively TRBD1 (6 bases). The CDR3 totals 17 residues. The V end was cut by 4 bases, the J end by 4 bases, with 22 bases between. Germline V gives CDR1 SGHVS, CDR2 FQNEAQ. The CDR3 sequence is CASSYRTPGQGGETQYF. In nucleotides, the CDR3 is TGTGCCAGCAGCTATAGGACGCCGGGACAAGGAGGAGAGACCCAGTACTTC.

This rearrangement joins TRBV23-1 to TRBJ1-6; D possibly corresponds to TRBD1 (6 bases). TRBV23-1 is treated as an ORF (open reading frame) with a function not yet certain. There are 18 residues in the CDR3. The germline V and J ends were trimmed by 0 bases and 5 bases, with 17 bases remaining between them. CDR3 in DNA: TGCGCCAGCAGTCAATCGTCCAGGGGCCGGGGCAATAATTCACCCCTCCACTTT. As protein: CASSQSSRGRGNNSPLHF.

This clonotype came up a few times. The gene calls are TRBV6-2 or TRBV6-3 and TRBJ2-7; 7 bases line up with TRBD1. CDR3 length: 15 residues. V dropped 7 bases and J dropped 0; count of bases not matched to a gene: 9. Germline V gene lookup returns CDR1 MNHEY and CDR2 SVGEGT. Here the CDR3 DNA reads TGTGCCAGCACCGAACCGGGACAGTTCTCCTACGAGCAGTACTTC. Its translation: CASTEPGQFSYEQYF.

In this sample, this clonotype turned up a few times. V gene TRBV20-1 combines with J gene TRBJ2-3; TRBD1 agrees at 9 bases. The CDR3 contains 16 residues. Germline-derived CDR1 and CDR2 are DFQATT and SNEGSKA (reference sequence). V lost 6 bases, J lost 5 bases, and 15 bases stayed unmatched. CDR3 in DNA: TGCAGTGCGCCGGGACAGGGCCCCGATCAAGGAGATACGCAGTATTTT. This translates into CSAPGQGPDQGDTQYF.

This clonotype was seen repeatedly, ten times or more. The chain carries TRBV2 and TRBJ2-5; 9 positions agree with TRBD2. CDR3 length equals 17 residues. The ends lost 3 bases at V and 1 base at J; junction bases unmatched: 9. The V gene's germline CDR1 is SNHLY and CDR2 FYNNEI. The CDR3 DNA reads TGTGCCAGCAGTGAGAGTGGTCTAGCGGGGTCCCAAGAGACCCAGTACTTC. Its protein product is CASSESGLAGSQETQYF.

The chain employs TRBV30 and TRBJ1-2; tentatively, D is TRBD1 (5 bases). The CDR3 runs to 13 residues. Deletions cut 4 bases from V and 0 bases from J, with 9 bases between. Germline CDR1 is GTSNPN and CDR2 is SVGIG (reference sequence). The CDR3 DNA is TGTGCCTGGATCAGGGAGGCTAACTATGGCTACACCTTC. Its translation: CAWIREANYGYTF.

This clonotype has ten or more counts. The rearrangement joins TRBV19 to TRBJ1-2, with D unresolved. Germline V gene data show CDR1 as LNHDA and CDR2 as SQIVND (reference sequence). The CDR3 is made up of 16 amino acids. V gave up 7 bases and J gave up 8 bases, with 26 bases separating them. The CDR3 bases are TGTGCCAGTACCGCGCGGAGCTCAGCACTTGGATACGGCTACACCTTC. Translating gives CASTARSSALGYGYTF.

This clonotype was observed at least ten times. The chain joins TRBV5-1 to TRBJ1-5, with no clear D. Germline CDR1 and CDR2: SGHRS and YFSETQ. V lost 0 bases and J lost 1, with 8 bases in between. CDR3 size: 15 residues. As DNA, the CDR3 is TGCGCCAGCAGCTTGGGGGTAGGGAGCAATCAGCCCCAGCATTTT. Amino acids: CASSLGVGSNQPQHF.

This clonotype was seen ten or more times. This sequence joins TRBV6-6 and TRBJ1-6, with D possibly TRBD1 on 5 matching bases. Trimming removed 2 bases from V and 6 bases from J, with 8 bases in between. Germline V gene sequence: CDR1 MNHNY, CDR2 SVGAGI (reference sequence). CDR3 length: 14 amino acids. CDR3 sequence reads: CASSYIRVNSPLHF. CDR3 DNA sequence: TGTGCCAGCAGTTACATCAGGGTTAATTCACCCCTCCACTTT.